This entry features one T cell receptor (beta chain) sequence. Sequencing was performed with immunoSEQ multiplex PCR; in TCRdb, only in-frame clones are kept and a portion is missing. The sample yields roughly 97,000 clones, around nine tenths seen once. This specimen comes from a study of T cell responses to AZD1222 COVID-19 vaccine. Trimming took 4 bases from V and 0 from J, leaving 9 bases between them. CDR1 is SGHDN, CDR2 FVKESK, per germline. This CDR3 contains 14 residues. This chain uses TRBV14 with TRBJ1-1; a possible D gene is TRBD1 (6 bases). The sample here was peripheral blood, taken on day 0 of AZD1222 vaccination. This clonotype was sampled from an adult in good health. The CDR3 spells CASSPRGMNTEAFF. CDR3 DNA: TGTGCCAGCAGCCCCAGGGGTATGAACACTGAAGCTTTCTTT.